Listed below are T cell receptor beta chains from one sample, sequenced in a study of blood T cells in healthy people across ages. TCRdb reprocessed the 5' RACE reads via MiXCR and lists one record per CDR3 protein. The table shows approximately 730,000 distinct CDR3 sequences, with roughly 47% occurring only once. What was sequenced was blood. The receptors stem from a woman aged 55-69 years in good health. Each CDR3 is given with its conserved first and last residue. A D gene is named only where the DNA matches it firmly.

TRBJ2-1	15	TRBV9	TRBD2	CASSVLRAGGNEQFF
TRBJ1-1	13	TRBV6-2/TRBV6-3	NA	CASRTTGNTEAFF
TRBJ2-5	13	TRBV7-2	NA	CASSERNGETQYF
TRBJ2-1	13	TRBV29-1	NA	CSVEGVAVREQFF
TRBJ1-5	15	TRBV12-3/TRBV12-4	NA	CASTADGDGNQPQHF
TRBJ2-1	18	TRBV4-3	NA	CASSQDLSAGTSYNEQFF
TRBJ2-7	13	TRBV6-2/TRBV6-3	NA	CASSYLTDYEQYF
TRBJ1-1	14	TRBV20-1	NA	CSARDPGRGPEAFF
TRBJ2-5	13	TRBV28	NA	CASSTGQKETQYF
TRBJ2-1	13	TRBV28	NA	CASSVTRYNEQFF
TRBJ2-3	13	TRBV12-3/TRBV12-4	NA	CASSTTGPDTQYF
TRBJ1-5	16	TRBV6-1	TRBD1	CASSAGGTGEGQPQHF
TRBJ2-5	14	TRBV28	NA	CASGDSAHQETQYF
TRBJ2-5	15	TRBV28	TRBD2	CASSIRLAAGQTQYF
TRBJ2-2	16	TRBV15	NA	CATSSGLGKNTGELFF
TRBJ1-1	15	TRBV5-1	TRBD1	CASRPFRDSNTEAFF
TRBJ2-3	14	TRBV20-1	TRBD2	CSAAGGGGPDTQYF
TRBJ2-1	16	TRBV4-2	NA	CASSQVGAGRNNEQFF
TRBJ1-1	12	TRBV27	NA	CVSSRSGTEAFF
TRBJ2-2	13	TRBV29-1	NA	CSVVGGNTGELFF
TRBJ2-1	16	TRBV5-4	TRBD2	CASSPGIGGGLNEQFF
TRBJ2-5	15	TRBV20-1	NA	CSARDGAGSGDEQYF
TRBJ1-2	16	TRBV7-9	NA	CASSPGTDPRAHGYTF
TRBJ2-1	17	TRBV4-3	NA	CASSQDGLASSYNERFF
TRBJ2-5	14	TRBV6-6	TRBD2	CASSLSGSGETQYF
TRBJ2-3	13	TRBV7-9	NA	CASRLRGMDTQYF
TRBJ1-2	15	TRBV18	NA	CASSPRGISNYGYTF
TRBJ1-4	12	TRBV29-1	NA	CSVVGASEKLFF
TRBJ1-2	17	TRBV7-2	TRBD1	CASSLSPPGQGAGGYTF
TRBJ2-7	14	TRBV11-2	NA	CATSPGHSTYEQYF
TRBJ2-7	13	TRBV3-1	NA	CASSRTPDYEQYF